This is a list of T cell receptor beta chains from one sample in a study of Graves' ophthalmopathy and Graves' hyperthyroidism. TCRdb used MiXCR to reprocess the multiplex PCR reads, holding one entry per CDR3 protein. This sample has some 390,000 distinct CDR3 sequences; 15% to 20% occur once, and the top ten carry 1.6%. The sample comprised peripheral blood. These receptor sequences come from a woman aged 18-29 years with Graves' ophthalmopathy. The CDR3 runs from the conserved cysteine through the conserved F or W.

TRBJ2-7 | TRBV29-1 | CSVGVYEQYF
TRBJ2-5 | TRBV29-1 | CSVAGQGMEETQYF
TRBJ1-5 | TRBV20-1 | CSARETHRYQPQHF
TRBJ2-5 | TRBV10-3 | CAISDGGQQETQYF
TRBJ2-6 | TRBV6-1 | CASRRGRSSGANVLTF
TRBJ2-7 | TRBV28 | CASSFLGGQTYEQYF
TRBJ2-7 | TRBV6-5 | CASSYINNEQYF
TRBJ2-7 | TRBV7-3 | CASSSTGDGGVYEQYF
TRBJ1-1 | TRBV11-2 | CVSSFPRTEAFF
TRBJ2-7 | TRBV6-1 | CASKGQGNHEQYF
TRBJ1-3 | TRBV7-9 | CASSLEGTGSGNTIYF
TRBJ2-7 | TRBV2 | CASRPAPERHEQYF
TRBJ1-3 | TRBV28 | CASNADREIGNTIYF
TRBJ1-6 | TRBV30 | CAWSGESYNSPLHF
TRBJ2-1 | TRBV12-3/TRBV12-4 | CASSLSSRTQYVDEQFF
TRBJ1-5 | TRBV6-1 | CASREGGNQPQHF
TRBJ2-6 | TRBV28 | CASSFAGAGANVLTF
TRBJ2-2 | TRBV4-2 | CASSHPSSTSGRLSGELFF
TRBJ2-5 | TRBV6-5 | CASSPTRRIDPQYF
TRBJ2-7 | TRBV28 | CASHAGDSSYEQYF
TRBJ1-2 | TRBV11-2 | CASSLGLQGKGYGYTF
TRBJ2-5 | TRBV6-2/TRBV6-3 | CASSYSRTDQTQYF
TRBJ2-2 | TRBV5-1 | CASSLAESGTGELFF
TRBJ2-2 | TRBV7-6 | CASSLAGGAGELFF
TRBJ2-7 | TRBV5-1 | CASSPKLGTTVWEQYF
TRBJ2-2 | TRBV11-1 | CASSFRQGANTGELFF